The 27 T cell receptor beta chains in this list originate from one sample, sequenced in a study of blood T cell repertoires in COVID-19. TCRdb's table, derived via immunoSEQ multiplex PCR, lists solely in-frame clones and lacks some. The sample has over 110,000 clones; more than 75% are singletons. The sample comprised PBMCs or T cells enriched from blood (not recorded which). The receptor set was obtained from a man between 60 and 70 years old who had recovered from COVID-19.

The V call is TRBV7-9, the J call TRBJ2-3; 7 bases are shared with TRBD2. Germline V gene lookup returns CDR1 SEHNR and CDR2 FQNEAQ (reference sequence). The length of the CDR3 is 15 residues. Trimming removed 7 bases from V and 4 bases from J; junction bases left unmatched: 11. CDR3 amino acids: CASTSGLGVPDTQYF. The CDR3 DNA reads TGTGCCAGCACTTCAGGACTAGGCGTCCCAGATACGCAGTATTTT.

The rearrangement links TRBV2 to TRBJ1-6; TRBD1 agrees at 8 bases. CDR1 SNHLY and CDR2 FYNNEI come from the germline V gene. This CDR3 is 14 amino acids long. J was trimmed by 5 bases and V by 9 bases; bases with no gene match: 6. CDR3 in DNA: TGTGCCAGAGGACAGGGCCTGGATAATTCACCCCTCCACTTT. It yields the protein CARGQGLDNSPLHF.

This rearrangement joins TRBV4-1 to TRBJ2-3; 12 nucleotides agree with TRBD2. Germline V lookup: CDR1 MGHRA, CDR2 YSYEKL. The trim removed 1 base at V and 8 bases at J, leaving 13 bases unmatched. This CDR3 contains 18 residues. The CDR3 DNA follows: TGCGCCAGCAGCCAAGGGCCCTTGACTAGCGGGAGTGGCGGTACGCAGTATTTT. This codes for CASSQGPLTSGSGGTQYF.

On this clone itself: Other DNA sequences in the sample encode the same CDR3. The chain carries TRBV5-1 and TRBJ1-5; 8 bases line up with TRBD1. Germline CDR1 is SGHRS and CDR2 is YFSETQ. Unmatched junction bases numbered 0, after V lost 2 bases and J lost 2 bases. This CDR3 is 14 amino acids long. The CDR3 loop is CASSLQGGNQPQHF. The CDR3, as DNA: TGCGCCAGCAGCTTACAGGGGGGCAATCAGCCCCAGCATTTT. Full variable domain (remainder filled in from reference TRBV5-1 and TRBJ1-5): KAGVTQTPRYLIKTRGQQVTLSCSPISGHRSVSWYQQTPGQGLQFLFEYFSETQRNKGNFPGRFSGRQFSNSRSEMNVSTLELGDSALYLCASSLQGGNQPQHFGDGTRLSIL.

The chain joins TRBV5-1 to TRBJ2-2; 9 nucleotides match TRBD2. Germline V gives CDR1 SGHRS, CDR2 YFSETQ. The CDR3 extends over 16 amino acids. After removal of 6 bases from V and 5 bases from J, the junction contained 11 bases not matched to a gene. CDR3 amino acids: CASNPLAGAQTGELFF. The CDR3 DNA sequence: TGCGCCAGCAACCCGTTAGCGGGGGCCCAAACCGGGGAGCTGTTTTTT.

This clone was seen more than once but under ten times. This chain connects TRBV27 to TRBJ1-1; maybe TRBD1 (5 bases). V gave up 2 bases and J gave up 4 bases, with 11 bases separating them. The CDR3 has 14 amino acids. Germline assignment: CDR1 MNHEY and CDR2 SMNVEV (reference sequence). CDR3 protein: CASSLDSWGTEAFF. CDR3 nucleotide sequence: TGTGCCAGCAGTTTAGACAGCTGGGGCACTGAAGCTTTCTTT.

This clone was detected once. The same CDR3 is also encoded by other DNA sequences in this sample. The chain combines TRBV5-5 with TRBJ2-7; 11 bases line up with TRBD1. Germline V lookup: CDR1 SGHKS, CDR2 YYEKEE (reference sequence). CDR3 length equals 14 residues. Trimming removed 5 bases from V and 3 bases from J; junction bases left unmatched: 4. The CDR3 spells CASRTGTGGYEQYF. The CDR3 DNA reads TGTGCCAGCAGGACCGGGACAGGGGGCTACGAGCAGTACTTC.

The gene calls are TRBV18 and TRBJ1-1, with D possibly being TRBD1 (6 bases). Germline V CDR1 and CDR2: KGHSH, LQKENI. Trimming stripped 1 base from V and 0 bases from J, with 15 bases between. The CDR3 consists of 17 residues. The CDR3, as DNA: TGTGCCAGCTCACCACTCGACCGACAGGCCATGAACACTGAAGCTTTCTTT. Protein: CASSPLDRQAMNTEAFF.

The chain carries TRBV27 and TRBJ1-2; D gene unclear. With 4 bases removed from V and 0 bases from J, the gap between germline ends came to 18 bases. Germline loops: CDR1 MNHEY, CDR2 SMNVEV (reference sequence). The CDR3 contains 17 residues. CDR3 DNA sequence: TGTGCCAGCAGTTCATACGGACGAGGGAGAGCTAACTATGGCTACACCTTC. It translates to CASSSYGRGRANYGYTF.

V usage is TRBV19 and J usage is TRBJ1-5; D is uncertain. V was pared by 3 bases and J by 6 bases, with 12 bases between. The germline CDR1 and CDR2 sequences are LNHDA and SQIVND (reference sequence). This CDR3 comprises 14 residues. The CDR3 here is CASSMSRFIQPQHF. In nucleotides, the CDR3 is TGTGCCAGTAGTATGTCCCGTTTTATTCAGCCCCAGCATTTT. Looking up the rest from reference TRBV19 and TRBJ1-5 gives the full variable domain: DGGITQSPKYLFRKEGQNVTLSCEQNLNHDAMYWYRQDPGQGLRLIYYSQIVNDFQKGDIAEGYSVSREKKESFPLTVTSAQKNPTAFYLCASSMSRFIQPQHFGDGTRLSIL.

This chain joins TRBV18 and TRBJ1-1; perhaps TRBD1 as D (6 bases). Germline-derived CDR1 and CDR2 are KGHSH and LQKENI. CDR3 length: 14 residues. Trimming shortened V by 3 bases and J by 2 bases, and 10 bases separated the two germline ends. CDR3 in DNA: TGTGCCAGCTCACCTCAGGGGACCAACACTGAAGCTTTCTTT. Protein product: CASSPQGTNTEAFF. The variable domain in full, completed from reference TRBV18 and TRBJ1-1, reads NAGVMQNPRHLVRRRGQEARLRCSPMKGHSHVYWYRQLPEEGLKFMVYLQKENIIDESGMPKERFSAEFPKEGPSILRIQQVVRGDSAAYFCASSPQGTNTEAFFGQGTRLTVV.

The V call is TRBV18, the J call TRBJ2-5; the match to TRBD2 covers 9 bases. V shed 3 bases, J shed 5 bases, and the junction held 4 bases outside the gene matches. CDR1 is KGHSH, CDR2 LQKENI, per germline. CDR3 size: 14 residues. CDR3 amino acids: CASSPGTSMETQYF. CDR3 coding DNA: TGTGCCAGCTCACCCGGGACTAGCATGGAGACCCAGTACTTC.

V and J are TRBV9 and TRBJ2-3; TRBD2 agrees at 12 bases. Losses at the gene ends were 2 bases for V and 6 bases for J; bases not matched to a gene: 1. Germline V gene sequence: CDR1 SGDLS, CDR2 YYNGEE. This CDR3 is built from 14 residues. The CDR3 nucleotides are TGTGCCAGCAGCGTCGGACTAGCGGGGGATACGCAGTATTTT. This translates into CASSVGLAGDTQYF.

The chain carries TRBV7-2 and TRBJ2-5, with D perhaps TRBD2 (6 bases). Between the trimmed V and J ends, which lost 10 bases and 0 bases, there was a span of 12 bases. Germline V lookup: CDR1 SGHTA, CDR2 FQGNSA. The CDR3 contains 13 residues. This CDR3 is CATTGLHQETQYF. In nucleotides, the CDR3 is TGTGCCACTACGGGACTCCACCAAGAGACCCAGTACTTC.

This clone has a handful of counts. This chain joins TRBV19 and TRBJ1-5, with a tentative D call TRBD1 (6 bases). Germline values: CDR1 LNHDA, CDR2 SQIVND (reference sequence). V was clipped by 6 bases and J by 7 bases, with 19 bases between them. The CDR3 runs to 15 residues. Written as DNA, the CDR3 is TGTGCCAGTAGATCGGTTGGACAGTCAGGGCAGCCCCAGCATTTT. It codes for CASRSVGQSGQPQHF.

The chain uses TRBV10-3 and TRBJ1-2, with TRBD1 identical over 7 bases. The CDR3 consists of 12 residues. The germline V gene has CDR1 ENHRY and CDR2 SYGVKD. The V segment lost 10 bases and the J segment 6 bases; nucleotides outside the gene matches: 8. The CDR3 nucleotides are TGTGCCACCGCGCAGGGGGAGGATGGCTACACCTTC. Translating gives CATAQGEDGYTF.

The chain joins TRBV12-3 or TRBV12-4 to TRBJ1-6, with no clear D. The CDR3 consists of 13 residues. Trimming removed 2 bases from V and 9 bases from J, with 8 bases in between. CDR3 residues: CASSLQEPSPLHF. DNA for the CDR3: TGTGCCAGCAGTTTACAGGAACCTTCACCCCTCCACTTT.

The chain joins TRBV4-2 to TRBJ2-6; tentative D call: TRBD2 (5 bases). The CDR3 covers 17 residues. CDR1 is LGHNA and CDR2 is YNFKEQ in the germline V gene. V shed 0 bases and J shed 1 base, with 10 bases lying between them. DNA of the CDR3: TGTGCCAGCAGCCAAGATCCTCCGGGATCTGGGGCCAACGTCCTGACTTTC. Amino acids: CASSQDPPGSGANVLTF.

This clone has only a few counts. For the CDR3, the DNA is TGTGCCAGCTCACCAGGAGGGGACGGACTTCAGCCCCAGCATTTT. Protein: CASSPGGDGLQPQHF. The chain uses TRBV18 and TRBJ1-5, with D possibly matching TRBD1 (5 bases). Trimming removed 2 bases from V and 6 bases from J, with 14 bases in between. The CDR3 is 15 amino acids. Germline-derived CDR1 and CDR2 are KGHSH and LQKENI. Full variable domain (remainder filled in from reference TRBV18 and TRBJ1-5): NAGVMQNPRHLVRRRGQEARLRCSPMKGHSHVYWYRQLPEEGLKFMVYLQKENIIDESGMPKERFSAEFPKEGPSILRIQQVVRGDSAAYFCASSPGGDGLQPQHFGDGTRLSIL.

This clone was seen once. This chain joins TRBV6-5 and TRBJ2-7; TRBD1 matches 8 bases. CDR3 size: 13 residues. V was clipped by 8 bases and J by 6 bases; unmatched bases: 9. Germline V gene lookup returns CDR1 MNHEY and CDR2 SVGAGI. CDR3 amino acids: CASLETGVAEQYF. CDR3 in DNA: TGTGCCAGCCTCGAGACAGGGGTCGCCGAGCAGTACTTC.

As DNA, the CDR3 is TGTGCCAGCAGTTCCGAACCGGAGCTTTACAATGAGCAGTTCTTC. Translation gives CASSSEPELYNEQFF. The V gene is TRBV6-5, the J gene TRBJ2-1; the D is unclear. Trimming pared 4 bases from V and 4 bases from J, leaving 14 bases between. CDR3 length equals 15 residues. CDR1 and CDR2 from the germline V gene are MNHEY and SVGAGI.

The CDR3 is CASSLGGGMNTEAFF. The CDR3 bases are TGTGCCAGCAGCTTAGGTGGAGGGATGAACACTGAAGCTTTCTTT. This sequence joins TRBV11-3 and TRBJ1-1; D is uncertain. Germline CDR1 and CDR2: SGHNT and YENEEA. Trimming left V 1 base short and J 0 bases short, with 9 bases between. The CDR3 has 15 residues.

V and J are TRBV28 and TRBJ2-7; 8 bases align to TRBD2. CDR1 and CDR2 (germline): MDHEN, SYDVKM. The CDR3 is made up of 17 amino acids. Trimming removed 9 bases from V and 6 bases from J; junction bases left unmatched: 22. The CDR3 region is CASYPSGRPIITTEQYF. The CDR3, as DNA: TGTGCCAGTTACCCCAGCGGGAGACCAATTATTACGACCGAGCAGTACTTC.

This chain joins TRBV2 and TRBJ1-2, with a possible D match to TRBD1 (6 bases). Germline CDR1 reads SNHLY; CDR2 reads FYNNEI. The V end lost 6 bases, the J end lost 8 bases, and 13 bases lay between the germline ends. This CDR3 region has 12 residues. The DNA for the CDR3 is TGTGCCAGCAGACAACAGGGACGGGGCTACACCTTC. It encodes CASRQQGRGYTF. Full variable domain (rest looked up from reference TRBV2 and TRBJ1-2): EPEVTQTPSHQVTQMGQEVILRCVPISNHLYFYWYRQILGQKVEFLVSFYNNEISEKSEIFDDQFSVERPDGSNFTLKIRSTKLEDSAMYFCASRQQGRGYTFGSGTRLTVV.

The chain has TRBV5-5 and TRBJ1-2; 10 positions match TRBD1. The V segment lost 0 bases and the J segment 6 bases; nucleotides outside the gene matches: 11. Per germline, CDR1 SGHKS and CDR2 YYEKEE (reference sequence). This CDR3 spans 17 amino acids. DNA of the CDR3: TGTGCCAGCAGCTTGGTATCTTGGACAGGGGGTTCCAATGGCTACACCTTC. Its translation is CASSLVSWTGGSNGYTF. The full variable domain, rest sourced from reference TRBV5-5 and TRBJ1-2, is DAGVTQSPTHLIKTRGQQVTLRCSPISGHKSVSWYQQVLGQGPQFIFQYYEKEERGRGNFPDRFSARQFPNYSSELNVNALLLGDSALYLCASSLVSWTGGSNGYTFGSGTRLTVV.

This clone has a single count. The gene calls are TRBV29-1 and TRBJ2-5; perhaps TRBD2 as D (6 bases). V lost 2 bases and J 4 bases, leaving 11 bases between the germline ends. CDR3 size: 13 residues. Germline V gives CDR1 SQVTM, CDR2 ANQGSEA. Written as DNA, the CDR3 is TGCAGCGTTGAACCCGGGAGTGTAGAGACCCAGTACTTC. This encodes CSVEPGSVETQYF.

The J gene is TRBJ1-2, the V gene TRBV9; no reliable D call. Trimming took 6 bases from V and 1 from J, leaving 16 bases between them. Germline V lookup: CDR1 SGDLS, CDR2 YYNGEE. There are 15 residues in the CDR3. The CDR3 nucleotides read TGTGCCAGCAACCATCTAACTTCGGGTAACTATGGCTACACCTTC. It translates to CASNHLTSGNYGYTF.